The 17 T cell receptor beta chains presented below share a single source sample, sequenced in a study of cytomegalovirus exposure and HLA in healthy donors. Researchers ran the PCR with 60 Vbeta and 13 Jbeta primers. Libraries were prepared by immunoSEQ multiplex PCR; TCRdb keeps only in-frame clonotypes and omits some of them. Altogether around 120,000 clones are present, roughly four fifths being singletons, with the ten largest covering around 10%. Sequenced sample: PBMCs. The receptors originated from a male donor in good health and CMV-seropositive.

Here the CDR3 DNA reads TGTGCCAGCAGCCCCGGGACAGGAATTTCTAGCAATCAGCCCCAGCATTTT. It translates to CASSPGTGISSNQPQHF. This rearrangement joins TRBV7-9 to TRBJ1-5, with 8 bases matching TRBD1. From germline, CDR1 is SEHNR and CDR2 FQNEAQ (reference sequence). With V trimmed by 5 bases and J by 0 bases, 9 bases remained unmatched. CDR3 size: 17 residues. Looking up the rest from reference TRBV7-9 and TRBJ1-5 gives the full variable domain: DTGVSQNPRHKITKRGQNVTFRCDPISEHNRLYWYRQTLGQGPEFLTYFQNEAQLEKSRLLSDRFSAERPKGSFSTLEIQRTEQGDSAMYLCASSPGTGISSNQPQHFGDGTRLSIL.

The V and J genes are TRBV28 and TRBJ1-1; 9 bases map to TRBD1. The junction had 5 bases not matched to a gene; V was cut back by 4 bases and J by 5 bases. This CDR3 is built from 14 residues. Per the germline V gene, CDR1 is MDHEN and CDR2 is SYDVKM. The CDR3 sequence: CASSSGTGLTEAFF. The CDR3 DNA sequence: TGTGCCAGCAGTTCCGGGACAGGGTTAACTGAAGCTTTCTTT.

This chain connects TRBV6-1 to TRBJ1-2; possibly TRBD1 for D (5 bases). Germline CDR1 reads MNHNS; CDR2 reads SASEGT. Trimming took 10 bases from V and 0 from J, leaving 15 bases between them. The CDR3 has 14 amino acids. DNA of the CDR3: TGTGCCATCCGGCGGGACGCTACTAACTATGGCTACACCTTC. Its protein is CAIRRDATNYGYTF.

This clone showed up just a few times. The chain links TRBV6-1 to TRBJ2-7, with D uncertain. Germline V gene sequence: CDR1 MNHNS, CDR2 SASEGT. The CDR3 contains 11 residues. The V and J ends lost 7 bases and 5 bases respectively, with 9 bases between them. The CDR3 nucleotides are TGTGCCAGCAAGTACCCGGACGAGCAGTACTTC. Protein sequence: CASKYPDEQYF.

This chain joins TRBV7-2 and TRBJ2-7; D is perhaps TRBD1 (5 bases). Germline values: CDR1 SGHTA, CDR2 FQGNSA. Between the trimmed V and J ends, which lost 1 base and 6 bases, there was a span of 10 bases. This CDR3 has 13 amino acids. CDR3 region: CASSLVAGLEQYF. CDR3 sequence (DNA): TGTGCCAGCAGCTTAGTGGCAGGGCTCGAGCAGTACTTC. Filled out from reference TRBV7-2 and TRBJ2-7, the complete variable domain reads GAGVSQSPSNKVTEKGKDVELRCDPISGHTALYWYRQSLGQGLEFLIYFQGNSAPDKSGLPSDRFSAERTGGSVSTLTIQRTQQEDSAVYLCASSLVAGLEQYFGPGTRLTVT.

The CDR3 reads CASSPAAGSYNEQFF. In nucleotides, the CDR3 is TGTGCCAGCAGCCCTGCGGCCGGCTCCTACAATGAGCAGTTCTTC. V usage is TRBV25-1 and J usage is TRBJ2-1; no clear D gene. This CDR3 has 15 residues. Deletions cut 6 bases from V and 0 bases from J, with 12 bases between. Germline assignment: CDR1 MGHDK and CDR2 SYGVNS.

The CDR3 sequence: CASSQDRTGQTYNEQFF. The CDR3 DNA is TGTGCCAGCAGCCAAGATAGGACGGGACAGACCTACAATGAGCAGTTCTTC. The V call is TRBV14, the J call TRBJ2-1; the match to TRBD1 covers 7 bases. CDR3 length: 17 residues. After removal of 0 bases from V and 2 bases from J, the junction contained 7 bases not matched to a gene. The germline V gene has CDR1 SGHDN and CDR2 FVKESK.

Only one count was recorded for this clone. Germline is not matched at one junction end, which may reflect a read error. The chain combines TRBV7-7 with TRBJ2-3, with 7 bases aligning to TRBD2. Germline loops: CDR1 SSHAT, CDR2 FNYEAQ (reference sequence). This CDR3 has 15 amino acids. CDR3 loop: CASSLQVGGADTQYF. The CDR3 DNA reads as TGTGCTAGCAGCTTGCAAGTGGGAGGGGCAGATACGCAGTATTTT.

The rearrangement uses TRBV15 and TRBJ2-7, with 9 nucleotides matching TRBD1. This CDR3 comprises 15 residues. Trimming at V came to 3 bases and at J to 5 bases, leaving 8 bases not matched to a gene. CDR1 is LNHNV, CDR2 YYDKDF, per germline (reference sequence). CDR3 region: CATSSRDRVGDEQYF. Written as DNA, the CDR3 is TGTGCCACCAGCAGCCGGGACAGGGTAGGGGACGAGCAGTACTTC.

This clone was observed a few times. The same CDR3 is also encoded by other DNA sequences in this sample. V and J are TRBV4-3 and TRBJ1-1, with D perhaps matching TRBD1 (5 bases). V lost 1 base and J lost 1, with 7 bases in between. CDR3 length: 14 residues. The germline V gene encodes CDR1 LGHNA and CDR2 YSLEER. CDR3 in amino acids: CASSQGRANTEAFF. The CDR3 region has the DNA TGCGCCAGCAGCCAAGGCAGGGCGAACACTGAAGCTTTCTTT.

J is TRBJ2-1 and V is TRBV20-1; 8 nucleotides align to TRBD2. Germline V gene lookup returns CDR1 DFQATT and CDR2 SNEGSKA (reference sequence). Germline trimming cut 6 bases from V and 9 bases from J; bases unmatched to any gene: 1. The CDR3 covers 10 residues. Here the CDR3 DNA reads TGCAGTGCCGGGACTAGTGAGCAGTTCTTC. Protein product: CSAGTSEQFF.

This rearrangement joins TRBV11-1 to TRBJ1-1, with a possible D match to TRBD1 (5 bases). With 0 bases removed from V and 2 bases from J, the gap between germline ends came to 7 bases. Per germline, CDR1 SGHAT and CDR2 FQDESV (reference sequence). The CDR3 extends over 14 amino acids. CDR3 in DNA: TGTGCCAGCAGCTTAGCAGACAGCAACACTGAAGCTTTCTTT. Translating gives CASSLADSNTEAFF. Looking up the rest from reference TRBV11-1 and TRBJ1-1 gives the full variable domain: EAEVAQSPRYKITEKSQAVAFWCDPISGHATLYWYRQILGQGPELLVQFQDESVVDDSQLPKDRFSAERLKGVDSTLKIQPAELGDSAMYLCASSLADSNTEAFFGQGTRLTVV.

A remark on this clone: Other DNA sequences in the sample encode the same CDR3. The chain employs TRBV6-6 and TRBJ1-4, with D unclear. The germline CDR1 and CDR2 sequences are MNHNY and SVGAGI (reference sequence). The V end was cut by 6 bases, the J end by 8 bases, with 16 bases between. The CDR3 consists of 14 residues. The CDR3 region has the DNA TGTGCCAGCAGCTACGGCCCAAGAGGGGAAAAACTGTTTTTT. Protein product: CASSYGPRGEKLFF.

V usage is TRBV5-6 and J usage is TRBJ2-1, with 9 bases aligning to TRBD1. With V trimmed by 4 bases and J by 0 bases, 8 bases remained unmatched. The CDR3 consists of 17 residues. The V gene's germline CDR1 is SGHDT and CDR2 YYEEEE. The CDR3 spells CASSPDRGASSYNEQFF. Here the CDR3 DNA reads TGTGCCAGCAGCCCCGACAGGGGGGCTTCCTCCTACAATGAGCAGTTCTTC.

The V call is TRBV28, the J call TRBJ1-2; TRBD1 matches 8 bases. There are 13 residues in the CDR3. With V trimmed by 3 bases and J by 4 bases, 1 base remained unmatched. Germline-derived CDR1 and CDR2 are MDHEN and SYDVKM. Here the CDR3 reads CASSFGTGYGYTF. The CDR3 DNA is TGTGCCAGCAGTTTTGGGACAGGCTATGGCTACACCTTC.

The chain joins TRBV19 to TRBJ2-7, with 10 positions matching TRBD1. J gave up 2 bases and V 3 bases, and 1 base lay outside the gene matches. The CDR3 sequence is 14 residues long. Germline CDR1 and CDR2: LNHDA and SQIVND (reference sequence). CDR3 in amino acids: CASSIGTGAYEQYF. Here the CDR3 DNA reads TGTGCCAGTAGTATCGGGACAGGGGCCTACGAGCAGTACTTC. Combining the CDR3 with reference TRBV19 and TRBJ2-7 gives the whole variable domain DGGITQSPKYLFRKEGQNVTLSCEQNLNHDAMYWYRQDPGQGLRLIYYSQIVNDFQKGDIAEGYSVSREKKESFPLTVTSAQKNPTAFYLCASSIGTGAYEQYFGPGTRLTVT.

V gene TRBV4-3 combines with J gene TRBJ1-3, with a possible D match to TRBD1 (6 bases). Germline CDR1 and CDR2: LGHNA and YSLEER. The CDR3 totals 15 residues. V was shortened by 0 bases and J by 0 bases, with 6 bases between the two germline ends. CDR3 sequence (DNA): TGCGCCAGCAGCCAAGAGGACAGCTCTGGAAACACCATATATTTT. Protein sequence: CASSQEDSSGNTIYF.